This TCR beta chain was retrieved from a study of T cells in Graves' hyperthyroidism and ophthalmopathy (dated by TCRdb to 2018 to 2020). In the study overall: Peripheral blood was collected at initial diagnosis, before any treatment. A discovery cohort of fewer than 110 patients, about 43 with Graves' ophthalmopathy and 57 with stable Graves' hyperthyroidism, was used to find distinguishing TCR V-J signatures. An independent validation cohort of 18 to 20 hyperthyroidism patients and approximately 16 patients who later progressed to ophthalmopathy tested prospective prediction of ophthalmopathy. The roughly 99 discovery patients were divided at random into training and test sets in a 7:3 ratio. In six Graves' hyperthyroidism patients, the study also compared T-cell repertoires from thyroid tissue with T-cell repertoires from blood. Once sampling was done, hyperthyroidism patients were given methimazole at a starting dose of 30 mg daily, whereas ophthalmopathy patients were given high-dose intravenous methylprednisolone. TCR Vbeta CDR3 sequencing of 135 peripheral blood samples (around 45 ophthalmopathy, about 75 hyperthyroidism and some 17 progressor patients) is reported in the paper. Results the study describes overall, beyond this receptor: Most expanded thyroid clonotypes (frequency above 0.001) were also detected in blood, a finding suggesting that blood repertoires may reflect thyroid immune responses. In cross-validation, a model built on a 13 V-J signature told ophthalmopathy apart from stable hyperthyroidism with approximately 90% sensitivity and around 84% specificity, and in testing the same model reached 80%/75%. In validation, progression to ophthalmopathy was predicted by the model with almost 71% sensitivity and roughly 72% specificity, a median of approximately 6.5 months before onset. Sample size was not statistically predetermined, and investigators were not blinded to group allocation.

V is pared back by 5 bases and J by 1 base, with 20 bases lying between the germline termini. Reading from cysteine to phenylalanine, the CDR3 counts 16 amino acids. Here the CDR3 DNA is all that survives: 48 bases in frame from base 1. CDR1 and CDR2 (GTSNPN, SVGIG) derive from the germline V gene (reference sequence). TCR beta CDR3 regions were amplified from RNA transcripts. The first round of RT-PCR for the TCR CDR3 was performed with the HTBI primer set and the Qiagen OneStep RT-PCR kit. The libraries were constructed in a second round of multiplex PCR and then size-selected and purified. Paired-end sequencing of the libraries was performed with 100 bp reads on an Illumina HiSeq2000. The source study handled its data this way. SOAPnuke was used to process the raw data, with reads discarded if the reads contained adapters or uncalled bases, had a mean Phred below 15, or lacked an exact constant-primer or identifier match. COPE v1.2.5 was used to merge the high-quality paired reads, and each unique nucleotide sequence was defined as a clonotype. Clonotypes were aligned to IMGT TRBV, TRBD and TRBJ reference segments using MiTCR v1.1. The analysis was restricted to V-J combinations with a frequency above 0.0001, which together covered roughly 99% of the repertoires. A TCS score was defined as the ratio of F50 (clonal expansion) to E x V (chaos), with BLOSUM62-based TCRdist applied between CDR3 peptides within each V-J. Welch's t-statistics and random forest reduced 450 to 600 V-J features to about 13, which were used in a naive Bayes classifier (R e1071). TCRdb redid the processing of the public reads, applying fastp at Q25 and MiXCR, and retained in-frame beta chains. Each CDR3 protein gets just one entry, which takes the most common genes and DNA from the rows behind it. The V and J calls shown here were made by TCRdb, not taken from the authors' results. The sample table records 350,000 to 400,000 distinct CDR3 sequences; around 14% of these occur just once. The ten largest clones capture about 11% of the sample.

Many counts were recorded for this clonotype. Its cognate antigen has yet to be identified. No much larger clonotype is one base removed from it; base qualities were not supplied. Graves' hyperthyroidism was defined as stable when no progression to ophthalmopathy occurred over 18 months of follow-up. Hyperthyroidism patients were aged 18 to 65 years and newly diagnosed, with disease duration of less than 2 months. Any patient with an uncontrolled infection, another autoimmune disease, pregnancy or lactation was excluded. Diagnoses were established on the basis of clinical symptoms, serum thyroxine and TRAb, thyroid ultrasound, and orbital computed tomography. Ficoll-Paque density gradient centrifugation was used to isolate PBMCs from around 10 ml of fresh peripheral blood. Total RNA was extracted with Trizol reagent, and quality was checked on an Agilent 2100 Bioanalyzer.

This receptor was taken from a woman aged 60-75 years with Graves' hyperthyroidism. Material for sequencing was blood. This receptor chain uses TRBV30 and TRBJ2-5; the D element could tentatively be TRBD1 or TRBD2, as 5 bases agree for each. CDR3 reads: CAWALTGTGTQETQYF. The nucleotide sequence reads TGTGCCTGGGCCTTAACGGGAACCGGGACCCAAGAGACCCAGTACTTC.